This TCR beta chain was sequenced for a study of blood T cell repertoires in COVID-19. The wider study: COVID-19 samples, acute and convalescent, were from the United States, Italy and Spain.

Profiling relied on immunoSEQ multiplex PCR, and the TCRdb table lists in-frame clones only, not all of them. Of 40,000 to 50,000 clones listed, approximately 85% were seen once; the top ten hold 15% to 19%. The CDR3 is 13 residues long. CDR1 is MNHEY, CDR2 SVGAGI, per germline. V lost 6 bases, J lost 5 bases, and 14 bases lay in between. Sequenced sample: peripheral blood. V gene TRBV6-5 combines with J gene TRBJ2-7; D remains ambiguous. The clonotype originates from a human donor in a cohort sampled during active COVID-19. The donor label of this sample is uncertain. CDR3 coding DNA: TGTGCCAGCAGCCCCCGTAGTGTTCACGAGCAGTACTTC. Protein: CASSPRSVHEQYF.